This T cell receptor (beta chain) was identified in a study of cytomegalovirus exposure and HLA in healthy donors. It was with 60 Vbeta and 13 Jbeta primers that the PCR ran. Using immunoSEQ multiplex PCR, the repertoire was profiled, and TCRdb retains in-frame clones only, with some absent. The table shows 100,000 to 150,000 clones, with under 20% occurring only once. This CDR3 has 16 residues. The germline V and J ends were trimmed by 0 bases and 2 bases, with 11 bases remaining between them. Germline assignment: CDR1 SGHVS and CDR2 FQNEAQ. The rearrangement links TRBV7-8 to TRBJ1-5; D call uncertain. The receptor was isolated from a female donor in good health and CMV-seropositive. The material sequenced was PBMCs. For the CDR3, the DNA is TGTGCCAGCAGCTTAGCCTTTGCAGGCGGCAATCAGCCCCAGCATTTT. The encoded protein is CASSLAFAGGNQPQHF.